These T cell receptor beta chains were read from a single sample in a study of post-analysis software for immune sequencing data. TCRdb fed the PCR reads into MiXCR, producing one record per CDR3 protein. The sample lists about 770,000 distinct CDR3 sequences; around 45% were seen once. The source material was blood. These TCRs come from a girl aged 5 to 17 with multiple sclerosis. Each CDR3 is given with its conserved first and last residue. The D gene is left open where the match is weak. Clone size, where shown, is once, few, many, or a class for clones that have expanded.

v_gene: TRBV6-6
abundance: -
d_gene: -
j_gene: TRBJ2-5
CDR3aa: CASSYTTGNFYQETQYF
CDR3nt: TGTGCCAGCAGTTATACCACAGGGAATTTCTACCAAGAGACCCAGTACTTC

v_gene: TRBV15
abundance: -
d_gene: TRBD2
j_gene: TRBJ2-1
CDR3aa: CATSRGGLAGGNEQFF
CDR3nt: TGTGCCACCAGCAGAGGGGGGCTAGCGGGAGGTAATGAGCAGTTCTTC

v_gene: TRBV7-9
abundance: few
d_gene: -
j_gene: TRBJ2-1
CDR3aa: CASSPDRGTYNEQFF
CDR3nt: TGTGCCAGCAGCCCGGACCGGGGCACCTACAATGAGCAGTTCTTC

v_gene: TRBV7-2
abundance: few
d_gene: -
j_gene: TRBJ1-2
CDR3aa: CASSSLRVQGINYGYTF
CDR3nt: TGTGCCAGCAGCTCCCTTAGGGTACAGGGTATCAACTATGGCTACACCTTC

v_gene: TRBV7-8
abundance: -
d_gene: -
j_gene: TRBJ2-1
CDR3aa: CASSSLGGQSSYNEQFF
CDR3nt: TGTGCCAGCAGCTCCCTGGGGGGCCAAAGCTCCTACAATGAGCAGTTCTTC

v_gene: TRBV28
abundance: few
d_gene: TRBD1
j_gene: TRBJ2-7
CDR3aa: CTSSYRDSSSYEQYF
CDR3nt: TGTACCAGCAGTTACCGGGACAGCAGCTCCTACGAGCAGTACTTC

v_gene: TRBV7-2
abundance: -
d_gene: -
j_gene: TRBJ2-2
CDR3aa: CASSSGGALMSTGELFF
CDR3nt: TGTGCCAGCAGCTCTGGGGGGGCACTGATGAGCACCGGGGAGCTGTTTTTT

v_gene: TRBV6-6
abundance: -
d_gene: TRBD1
j_gene: TRBJ2-7
CDR3aa: CASNKNRDRGPYEQYF
CDR3nt: TGTGCCAGCAATAAAAACCGGGACAGGGGCCCCTACGAGCAGTACTTC

v_gene: TRBV12-3/TRBV12-4
abundance: -
d_gene: -
j_gene: TRBJ2-1
CDR3aa: CASNQFISGVLGEQFF
CDR3nt: TGTGCCAGCAATCAGTTTATCTCGGGAGTGTTAGGCGAGCAGTTCTTC

v_gene: TRBV6-2/TRBV6-3
abundance: -
d_gene: -
j_gene: TRBJ1-2
CDR3aa: CASSYSTSQRNYGYTF
CDR3nt: TGTGCCAGCAGTTACTCGACCAGCCAAAGGAACTATGGCTACACCTTC

v_gene: TRBV25-1
abundance: -
d_gene: TRBD2
j_gene: TRBJ2-5
CDR3aa: CASSENRRGAGEEETQYF
CDR3nt: TGTGCCAGCAGTGAAAATCGTAGAGGTGCGGGAGAGGAAGAGACCCAGTACTTC

v_gene: TRBV2
abundance: -
d_gene: TRBD2
j_gene: TRBJ2-1
CDR3aa: CATRAGVYNEQFF
CDR3nt: TGTGCCACCCGAGCGGGAGTCTACAATGAGCAGTTCTTC

v_gene: TRBV6-2/TRBV6-3
abundance: few
d_gene: -
j_gene: TRBJ2-7
CDR3aa: CASSYGSLSYEQYF
CDR3nt: TGTGCCAGCAGTTACGGAAGTCTTTCCTACGAGCAGTACTTC

v_gene: TRBV6-7
abundance: -
d_gene: TRBD2
j_gene: TRBJ2-1
CDR3aa: CASSTSPGTSGRGGYNEQFF
CDR3nt: TGTGCCAGCAGTACATCCCCCGGGACTAGCGGGAGAGGGGGCTACAATGAGCAGTTCTTC

v_gene: TRBV6-5
abundance: -
d_gene: TRBD2
j_gene: TRBJ2-3
CDR3aa: CASSYLLAGGPGTDTQYF
CDR3nt: TGTGCCAGCAGTTATCTACTAGCGGGAGGCCCTGGCACAGATACGCAGTATTTT

v_gene: TRBV20-1
abundance: -
d_gene: TRBD2
j_gene: TRBJ2-1
CDR3aa: CSARDWASGRAVDEQFF
CDR3nt: TGCAGTGCTAGAGATTGGGCTAGCGGGAGGGCCGTCGATGAGCAGTTCTTC

v_gene: TRBV29-1
abundance: -
d_gene: -
j_gene: TRBJ1-1
CDR3aa: CSPRPNTKAFF
CDR3nt: TGCAGCCCCCGACCGAACACTAAAGCTTTCTTT

v_gene: TRBV12-3/TRBV12-4
abundance: few
d_gene: -
j_gene: TRBJ2-5
CDR3aa: CASSLLGDQETQYF
CDR3nt: TGTGCCAGCAGTTTATTGGGAGACCAAGAGACCCAGTACTTC

v_gene: TRBV7-2
abundance: -
d_gene: TRBD1
j_gene: TRBJ2-3
CDR3aa: CASSLARTGSDTQYF
CDR3nt: TGTGCCAGCAGCTTAGCGAGGACAGGGTCAGATACGCAGTATTTT

v_gene: TRBV27
abundance: -
d_gene: TRBD1
j_gene: TRBJ2-6
CDR3aa: CASTSPTRDRTSGANVLTF
CDR3nt: TGTGCCAGCACCTCACCAACCCGGGACAGGACCTCTGGGGCCAACGTCCTGACTTTC

v_gene: TRBV7-9
abundance: few
d_gene: TRBD1
j_gene: TRBJ2-5
CDR3aa: CASSPGTVEETQYF
CDR3nt: TGTGCCAGCAGCCCAGGGACAGTGGAAGAGACCCAGTACTTC

v_gene: TRBV7-2
abundance: -
d_gene: TRBD1
j_gene: TRBJ2-5
CDR3aa: CASSLIGGTGEETQYF
CDR3nt: TGTGCCAGCAGCTTAATCGGAGGGACAGGGGAAGAGACCCAGTACTTC

v_gene: TRBV7-2
abundance: few
d_gene: TRBD1
j_gene: TRBJ2-7
CDR3aa: CASSTRSGTGVYEQYF
CDR3nt: TGTGCCAGCAGCACCAGATCCGGGACAGGGGTTTACGAGCAGTACTTC

v_gene: TRBV20-1
abundance: -
d_gene: -
j_gene: TRBJ2-7
CDR3aa: CSVARDSYEQYF
CDR3nt: TGCAGTGTTGCGCGGGACTCCTACGAGCAGTACTTC

v_gene: TRBV20-1
abundance: once
d_gene: -
j_gene: TRBJ1-2
CDR3aa: CSAPRTGGYNYGYTF
CDR3nt: TGCAGTGCGCCCCGGACGGGGGGGTATAACTATGGCTACACCTTC

v_gene: TRBV7-9
abundance: -
d_gene: TRBD2
j_gene: TRBJ2-1
CDR3aa: CASSWGLAGETDEQFF
CDR3nt: TGTGCCAGCAGCTGGGGGCTAGCGGGCGAGACGGATGAGCAGTTCTTC

v_gene: TRBV18
abundance: few
d_gene: -
j_gene: TRBJ1-2
CDR3aa: CASSPPNAAGYGYTF
CDR3nt: TGTGCCAGCTCACCACCAAACGCTGCGGGCTATGGCTACACCTTC

v_gene: TRBV10-3
abundance: -
d_gene: -
j_gene: TRBJ1-2
CDR3aa: CAISESVGGGVYGYTF
CDR3nt: TGTGCCATCAGTGAATCAGTCGGGGGCGGGGTCTATGGCTACACCTTC

v_gene: TRBV7-3
abundance: -
d_gene: -
j_gene: TRBJ2-7
CDR3aa: CASSNYPSLADSGNEQYF
CDR3nt: TGTGCCAGCTCAAACTACCCCTCCCTAGCAGACAGTGGGAATGAGCAGTACTTC

v_gene: TRBV7-3
abundance: -
d_gene: -
j_gene: TRBJ1-2
CDR3aa: CASSPQRGRDYTF
CDR3nt: TGTGCCAGCAGTCCACAGCGGGGACGTGACTACACCTTC

v_gene: TRBV7-9
abundance: few
d_gene: -
j_gene: TRBJ2-3
CDR3aa: CASSYSEVTRTDTQYF
CDR3nt: TGTGCCAGCAGCTACTCGGAGGTGACCCGCACAGATACGCAGTATTTT

v_gene: TRBV7-2
abundance: -
d_gene: -
j_gene: TRBJ1-4
CDR3aa: CASSLGDGGLLGKLFF
CDR3nt: TGTGCCAGCAGCTTAGGGGACGGGGGGCTTTTGGGGAAACTGTTTTTT

v_gene: TRBV4-3
abundance: few
d_gene: -
j_gene: TRBJ2-1
CDR3aa: CASSSQTGINNEQFF
CDR3nt: TGCGCCAGCAGCTCCCAAACCGGGATTAACAATGAGCAGTTCTTC

v_gene: TRBV15
abundance: -
d_gene: TRBD2
j_gene: TRBJ2-7
CDR3aa: CATSNPSGSSQETQCF
CDR3nt: TGTGCCACCAGCAATCCTAGCGGGAGTTCTCAAGAGACCCAGTGCTTC

v_gene: TRBV20-1
abundance: few
d_gene: -
j_gene: TRBJ2-6
CDR3aa: CSARALQGAGANVLTF
CDR3nt: TGCAGTGCTAGAGCATTACAGGGAGCTGGGGCCAACGTCCTGACTTTC

v_gene: TRBV20-1
abundance: -
d_gene: -
j_gene: TRBJ2-2
CDR3aa: CSARAAGSGYTGELFF
CDR3nt: TGCAGTGCTAGAGCGGCCGGTAGCGGATACACCGGGGAGCTGTTTTTT

v_gene: TRBV5-1
abundance: few
d_gene: -
j_gene: TRBJ2-5
CDR3aa: CASSYSGTAQETQYF
CDR3nt: TGCGCCAGCAGCTATTCCGGGACTGCCCAAGAGACCCAGTACTTC

v_gene: TRBV7-2
abundance: few
d_gene: TRBD2
j_gene: TRBJ2-5
CDR3aa: CASSLVAGVQETQYF
CDR3nt: TGTGCCAGCAGCTTAGTAGCGGGCGTCCAAGAGACCCAGTACTTC

v_gene: TRBV20-1
abundance: -
d_gene: TRBD2
j_gene: TRBJ2-1
CDR3aa: CSAREPSGNNGQFF
CDR3nt: TGCAGTGCTAGAGAACCCAGCGGGAACAATGGGCAGTTCTTC

v_gene: TRBV25-1
abundance: -
d_gene: TRBD2
j_gene: TRBJ2-1
CDR3aa: CASSEFLAGGPNKQFF
CDR3nt: TGTGCCAGCAGTGAATTTCTAGCGGGAGGGCCCAATAAGCAGTTCTTC

v_gene: TRBV7-2
abundance: -
d_gene: TRBD2
j_gene: TRBJ2-3
CDR3aa: CTSSLPLAGATDTQYF
CDR3nt: TGTACCAGCAGCTTACCCCTAGCGGGAGCCACAGATACGCAGTATTTT

v_gene: TRBV10-1
abundance: few
d_gene: TRBD1
j_gene: TRBJ1-1
CDR3aa: CAGVRDSNTEAFF
CDR3nt: TGCGCCGGCGTCAGGGACAGTAACACTGAAGCTTTCTTT